These 23 T cell receptor beta chains originate from one sample sequenced in a study of tumor-infiltrating lymphocytes in localized non-small cell lung cancer. This table comes from immunoSEQ multiplex PCR, and its TCRdb copy is limited to in-frame clones, with some not included. Here the sample spans roughly 9,900 clones, around 63% being singletons. The material sequenced was lung tumor tissue. All receptors come from a human donor with non-small cell lung cancer.

This chain links TRBV4-3 with TRBJ2-2; 7 nucleotides match TRBD2. The CDR3 is 17 amino acids. The V segment lost 2 bases and the J segment 5 bases; nucleotides outside the gene matches: 11. The germline CDR1 and CDR2 sequences are LGHNA and YSLEER. Written as DNA, the CDR3 is TGCGCCAGCAGCCAAAGAATGGGGGGGTGGATGACCGGGGAGCTGTTTTTT. It is translated as CASSQRMGGWMTGELFF.

V usage is TRBV7-9 and J usage is TRBJ2-3, with D possibly TRBD2 on 7 matching bases. Trimming stripped 4 bases from V and 5 bases from J, with 19 bases between. This CDR3 contains 16 residues. The germline gives CDR1 SEHNR, CDR2 FQNEAQ (reference sequence). The CDR3 DNA reads TGTGCCAGCAGCTCAGGGAAGGCGGGGGCCGGAGATACGCAGTATTTT. As protein: CASSSGKAGAGDTQYF.

CDR3 amino acids: CASSRETRTYEQYF. The CDR3, as DNA: TGTGCCAGCAGCCGCGAGACAAGGACCTACGAGCAGTACTTC. The chain couples TRBV7-2 to TRBJ2-7, with D hard to call. The CDR3 runs 14 residues. The ends were cut back, 5 bases at V and 2 bases at J, with 13 bases in the middle. CDR1 SGHTA and CDR2 FQGNSA come from the germline V gene.

The chain uses TRBV18 and TRBJ2-7, with TRBD1 matching over 10 bases. Germline CDR1 and CDR2: KGHSH and LQKENI. The CDR3 is made up of 14 amino acids. V was pared by 5 bases and J by 6 bases, with 7 bases of the junction left unmatched. CDR3 loop: CASSVRDRGTEQYF. As DNA, the CDR3 is TGTGCCAGCTCAGTCCGGGACAGGGGAACCGAGCAGTACTTC.

The rearrangement links TRBV18 to TRBJ2-3; 7 bases are a match to TRBD1. This CDR3 contains 16 residues. V trimming: 3 bases; J trimming: 1 base; junction bases outside the gene matches: 7. CDR1 and CDR2 (germline): KGHSH, LQKENI. The chain's CDR3 is CASSPNRQGRTDTQYF. CDR3 nucleotides: TGTGCCAGCTCACCGAATCGACAGGGCCGCACAGATACGCAGTATTTT.

This clone is labeled medium-sized. The rearrangement links TRBV4-3 to TRBJ2-7; 8 nucleotides align to TRBD2. V trimming: 1 base; J trimming: 3 bases; junction bases outside the gene matches: 5. Germline V gene lookup returns CDR1 LGHNA and CDR2 YSLEER. The CDR3 loop spans 15 amino acids. The CDR3 region has the DNA TGCGCCAGCAGCCAAGGCTGGCGGGGGGACTACGAGCAGTACTTC. Translated, it gives CASSQGWRGDYEQYF.

The chain is built from TRBV6-5 and TRBJ1-2, with D possibly matching TRBD1 (5 bases). The germline V and J ends were trimmed by 2 bases and 5 bases, with 12 bases remaining between them. Germline V CDR1 and CDR2: MNHEY, SVGAGI. The CDR3 totals 14 residues. Here the CDR3 DNA reads TGTGCCAGCAGTTACCAGCAGGGCGAATATGGCTACACCTTC. Translating it yields CASSYQQGEYGYTF.

This clone occurred a few times. The J gene is TRBJ1-4, the V gene TRBV11-2; TRBD1 is a possible D gene (5 bases). CDR3 length: 15 residues. Trimming stripped 4 bases from V and 4 bases from J, with 13 bases between. Germline values: CDR1 SGHAT, CDR2 FQNNGV. CDR3 sequence (DNA): TGTGCCAGCAGCTCGCGCGAGGGACGTAATGAAAAACTGTTTTTT. Protein: CASSSREGRNEKLFF.

This sequence joins TRBV7-9 and TRBJ2-7; 9 bases agree with TRBD2. CDR3 length: 15 amino acids. The germline V gene encodes CDR1 SEHNR and CDR2 FQNEAQ (reference sequence). Losses at the gene ends were 4 bases for V and 0 bases for J; bases not matched to a gene: 4. In DNA form, the CDR3 reads TGTGCCAGCAGCTCGACTAGCGGCAACTCCTACGAGCAGTACTTC. Residues: CASSSTSGNSYEQYF.

The rearrangement joins TRBV12-5 to TRBJ1-1, with D possibly TRBD1 on 6 matching bases. V was clipped by 8 bases and J by 4 bases, with 11 bases between them. Looked up from germline, CDR1 is LGHNT and CDR2 is FRNRAP. The CDR3 sequence is 12 residues long. The CDR3 DNA reads as TGTGCTAGTCAGGGGCTGGTCACTGAAGCTTTCTTT. Its protein product is CASQGLVTEAFF. Complete variable domain (other parts from reference TRBV12-5 and TRBJ1-1): DARVTQTPRHKVTEMGQEVTMRCQPILGHNTVFWYRQTMMQGLELLAYFRNRAPLDDSGMPKDRFSAEMPDATLATLKIQPSEPRDSAVYFCASQGLVTEAFFGQGTRLTVV.

The rearrangement uses TRBV18 and TRBJ2-7; D is unclear. V was clipped by 0 bases and J by 4 bases, with 10 bases between them. The CDR3 contains 14 residues. The germline V gene encodes CDR1 KGHSH and CDR2 LQKENI. The CDR3 DNA sequence: TGTGCCAGCTCACCACCGGTGGCTGGGTACGAGCAGTACTTC. It is translated as CASSPPVAGYEQYF.

This clone was recorded a few times. The V call is TRBV9, the J call TRBJ2-7; D perhaps matches TRBD2 (6 bases). This CDR3 contains 14 residues. V gave up 0 bases and J gave up 5 bases, with 12 bases separating them. Germline V CDR1 and CDR2: SGDLS, YYNGEE. CDR3 loop: CASSVGGGPDEQYF. In DNA, the CDR3 is TGTGCCAGCAGCGTAGGTGGAGGGCCGGACGAGCAGTACTTC.

By frequency in the sample, this clone is medium-sized. V gene TRBV7-2 combines with J gene TRBJ1-1; no clear D. Trimming stripped 1 base from V and 11 bases from J, with 14 bases between. This CDR3 is 13 amino acids long. Per the germline V gene, CDR1 is SGHTA and CDR2 is FQGNSA. This chain's CDR3 is CASSLGVRSAAFF. The CDR3 nucleotides are TGTGCCAGCAGCTTAGGAGTTCGGAGCGCGGCTTTCTTT.

V and J are TRBV27 and TRBJ2-3; no reliable D call. The CDR3 covers 13 residues. Per germline, CDR1 MNHEY and CDR2 SMNVEV (reference sequence). The V end was cut by 7 bases, the J end by 1 base, with 9 bases between. The CDR3 reads CASMSQGTDTQYF. DNA for the CDR3: TGTGCCAGCATGTCTCAAGGCACAGATACGCAGTATTTT.

This chain links TRBV5-1 with TRBJ1-6; D is possibly TRBD1 (5 bases). V lost 4 bases and J lost 3, with 17 bases in between. Germline V gene lookup returns CDR1 SGHRS and CDR2 YFSETQ. This CDR3 is 17 amino acids long. This CDR3 reads CASSLRDPTYYNSPLHF. Written as DNA, the CDR3 is TGCGCCAGCAGCCTCCGGGACCCCACCTACTATAATTCACCCCTCCACTTT.

This clone was seen a handful of times. This chain connects TRBV4-1 to TRBJ2-1; 8 bases match TRBD1. After removal of 0 bases from V and 7 bases from J, the junction contained 17 bases not matched to a gene. The germline V gene encodes CDR1 MGHRA and CDR2 YSYEKL. CDR3 size: 19 residues. The CDR3 nucleotides read TGCGCCAGCAGCCAAGACCCACCCGCTGGCAGGGGGCCGTATAATGAGCAGTTCTTC. It is translated as CASSQDPPAGRGPYNEQFF.

The V gene is TRBV5-4, the J gene TRBJ1-5; D may be TRBD1 (5 bases). Germline values: CDR1 SGHNT, CDR2 YYREEE (reference sequence). This CDR3 comprises 16 residues. V lost 0 bases to trimming and J lost 0 bases, with 10 bases between them. The chain's CDR3 is CASSLGGVGSNQPQHF. The CDR3 region has the DNA TGTGCCAGCAGCTTGGGGGGGGTAGGTAGCAATCAGCCCCAGCATTTT.

J is TRBJ1-2 and V is TRBV7-9; 8 nucleotides agree with TRBD1. The CDR3 consists of 15 residues. Germline CDR1 and CDR2: SEHNR and FQNEAQ (reference sequence). V was clipped by 1 base and J by 7 bases; unmatched bases: 8. CDR3 loop: CASSLGQGSRGGYTF. The CDR3 DNA is TGTGCCAGCAGCTTAGGACAGGGGTCCCGGGGTGGCTACACCTTC.

J is TRBJ1-1 and V is TRBV19; D gene ambiguous. The germline V gene has CDR1 LNHDA and CDR2 SQIVND (reference sequence). This CDR3 contains 13 residues. The V and J ends lost 5 bases and 0 bases respectively, with 7 bases between them. This CDR3 is CASSGPVNTEAFF. The CDR3 region has the DNA TGTGCCAGTAGTGGCCCAGTGAACACTGAAGCTTTCTTT.

This clone is termed medium-sized. The V and J genes are TRBV19 and TRBJ2-1; no definite D call. Germline lookup yields CDR1 LNHDA and CDR2 SQIVND (reference sequence). The V end was cut by 3 bases, the J end by 5 bases, with 14 bases between. The CDR3 runs 15 residues. The DNA of the CDR3 is TGTGCCAGTAGTATTGGAGTTCTGGAACACAATGAGCAGTTCTTC. Translated: CASSIGVLEHNEQFF.

This clone has a single count. The chain combines TRBV6-6 with TRBJ1-1; D is ambiguous. The germline CDR1 and CDR2 sequences are MNHNY and SVGAGI (reference sequence). The CDR3 totals 13 residues. Trimming stripped 2 bases from V and 2 bases from J, with 6 bases between. CDR3 sequence reads: CASSYLINTEAFF. DNA for the CDR3: TGTGCCAGCAGTTACCTCATTAACACTGAAGCTTTCTTT.

The rearrangement links TRBV9 to TRBJ2-2; D is uncertain. V lost 5 bases to trimming and J lost 0 bases, with 2 bases between them. Germline V lookup: CDR1 SGDLS, CDR2 YYNGEE. This CDR3 is built from 12 residues. The CDR3 coding sequence is TGTGCCAGCAGTACGAACACCGGGGAGCTGTTTTTT. As protein: CASSTNTGELFF.

This chain links TRBV6-5 with TRBJ1-3; weak D call: TRBD1 (6 bases). The V gene lost 8 bases and the J gene lost 4 bases, with 15 bases spanning the gap. Germline CDR1 is MNHEY and CDR2 is SVGAGI. CDR3 length: 14 residues. CDR3 nucleotides: TGTGCCAGCGGAGTCAGGGGAACCGGAAACACCATATATTTT. It encodes CASGVRGTGNTIYF.